One sample yielded the 2 T cell receptor beta chains listed below, sequenced in a study of blood T cell repertoires in COVID-19. This table comes from immunoSEQ multiplex PCR, and its TCRdb copy is limited to in-frame clones, with some not included. The sample lists about 370,000 clones; 90% were seen once. Sequenced material: peripheral blood. These receptors all come from a man younger than 35 with active or convalescent COVID-19.

The gene calls are TRBV27 and TRBJ2-4; 13 positions agree with TRBD2. Germline assignment: CDR1 MNHEY and CDR2 SMNVEV (reference sequence). Losses at the gene ends were 5 bases for V and 0 bases for J; bases not matched to a gene: 10. CDR3 length: 19 residues. CDR3 in amino acids: CASSQRGLAGALAKNIQYF. CDR3 coding DNA: TGTGCCAGCAGTCAACGCGGACTAGCGGGGGCGCTAGCCAAAAACATTCAGTACTTC.

The chain carries TRBV15 and TRBJ2-7; tentative D call: TRBD1 (6 bases). CDR3 length equals 14 residues. Germline loops: CDR1 LNHNV, CDR2 YYDKDF (reference sequence). The V end lost 5 bases, the J end lost 0 bases, and 11 bases lay between the germline ends. CDR3 DNA: TGTGCCACCAGCCCTACAGGGCTCTCCTACGAGCAGTACTTC. As protein: CATSPTGLSYEQYF.